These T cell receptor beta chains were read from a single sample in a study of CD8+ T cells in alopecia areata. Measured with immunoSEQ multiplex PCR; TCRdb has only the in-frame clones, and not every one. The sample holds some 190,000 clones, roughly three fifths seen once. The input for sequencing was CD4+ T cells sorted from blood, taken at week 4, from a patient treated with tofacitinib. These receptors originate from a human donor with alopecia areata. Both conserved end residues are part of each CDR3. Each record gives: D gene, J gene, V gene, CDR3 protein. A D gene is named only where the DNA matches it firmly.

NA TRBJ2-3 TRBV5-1 CASSRLDGLTDTQYF
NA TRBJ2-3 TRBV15 CATSRGDTDYTDTQYF
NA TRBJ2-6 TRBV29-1 CSVVGAGANVLTF
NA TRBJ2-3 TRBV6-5 CASRLGGGTDTQYF
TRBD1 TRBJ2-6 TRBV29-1 CSAEGQGKAGANVLTF
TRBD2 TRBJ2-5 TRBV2 CASTRASGDQETQYF
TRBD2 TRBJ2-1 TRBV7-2 CASSLTAGDYNEQFF
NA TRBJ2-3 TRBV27 CASSLVSQGRTDTQYF
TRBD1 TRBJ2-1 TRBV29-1 CSVVWDRYYEQFF
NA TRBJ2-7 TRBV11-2 CASSLDPPAVEQYF
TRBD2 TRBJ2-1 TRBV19 CASSRGTNNEQFF
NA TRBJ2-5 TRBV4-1 CASSQGTLDPQETQYF
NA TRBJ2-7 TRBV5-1 CASSLGSSEYEQYF
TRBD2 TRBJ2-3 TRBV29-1 CSVEVDPGGTDTQYF
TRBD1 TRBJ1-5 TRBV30 CAWSGTGGRQPQHF
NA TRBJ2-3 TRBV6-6 CASSYSPRAADTQYF
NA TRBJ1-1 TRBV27 CASSEKQTGNQVVNTEAFF
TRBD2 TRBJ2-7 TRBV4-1 CASSQDLGLAGHERRYEQYF
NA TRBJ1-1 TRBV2 CASSVSGGIEAFF
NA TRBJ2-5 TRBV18 CASSPEQSRLGETQYF
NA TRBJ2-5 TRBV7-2 CASSPEWETQYF
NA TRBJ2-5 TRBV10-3 CAISGRSGETQYF
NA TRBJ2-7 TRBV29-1 CSVVGQTYEQYF
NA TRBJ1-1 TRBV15 CATSNEGGTEAFF
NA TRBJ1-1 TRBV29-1 CSVPTTDLNTEAFF
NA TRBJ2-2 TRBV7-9 CASTPKGELFF
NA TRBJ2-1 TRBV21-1 CASSKGGTGSSYNEQFF
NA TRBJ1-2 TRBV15 CATSRANYGYTF
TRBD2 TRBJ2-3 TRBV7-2 CASSQRGLASRMGTDTQYF
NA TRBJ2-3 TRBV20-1 CSAPFADTQYF
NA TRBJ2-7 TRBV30 CAWSVPLGSSYEQYF
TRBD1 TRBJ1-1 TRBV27 CASSSEGANTEAFF
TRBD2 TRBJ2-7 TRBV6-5 CASSRTSGTYEQYF
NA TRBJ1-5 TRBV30 CAWSGGGGQPQHF
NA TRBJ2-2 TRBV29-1 CSVQPTGSGGELFF
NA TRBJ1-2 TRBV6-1 CASPIGGRLYGYTF
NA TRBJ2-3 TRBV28 CASLTPDGGTDTQYF
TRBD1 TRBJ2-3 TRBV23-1 CASSQSKRGQDTQYF
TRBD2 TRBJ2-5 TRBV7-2 CASSLGGGNGETQYF
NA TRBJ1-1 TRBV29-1 CSVENGRYTEAFF
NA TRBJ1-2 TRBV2 CASSGGIYGYTF
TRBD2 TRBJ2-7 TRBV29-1 CSVLTSGSIYEQYF
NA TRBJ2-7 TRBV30 CAWSVQAVYEQYF
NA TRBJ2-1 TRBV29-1 CSVAGENSYNEQFF
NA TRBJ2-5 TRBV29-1 CSGGNEAVLNF
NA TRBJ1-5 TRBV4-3 CASSQDRNHQPQHF
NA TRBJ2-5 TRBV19 CASSIAGETQYF
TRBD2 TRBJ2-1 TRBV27 CASSARAGGSYNEQFF
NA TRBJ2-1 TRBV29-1 CSVRGVGDEQFF
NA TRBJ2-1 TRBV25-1 CASSEPGYNEQFF
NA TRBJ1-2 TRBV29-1 CSVVRQGTNYGYTF
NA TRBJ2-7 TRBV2 CASSVTWMGFHEQYF
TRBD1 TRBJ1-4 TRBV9 CASSEYQGADEKLFF
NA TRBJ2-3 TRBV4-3 CASSQDLGVAARTDTQYF
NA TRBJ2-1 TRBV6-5 CASSFGDNEQFF
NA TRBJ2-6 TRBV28 CASSLVTPGANVLTF
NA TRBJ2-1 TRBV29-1 CSAGETYNEQFF
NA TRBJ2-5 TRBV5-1 CASSLMGDETQYF
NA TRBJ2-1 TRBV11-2 CASSTRVGVNEQFF
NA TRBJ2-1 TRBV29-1 CSVTLLEQFF